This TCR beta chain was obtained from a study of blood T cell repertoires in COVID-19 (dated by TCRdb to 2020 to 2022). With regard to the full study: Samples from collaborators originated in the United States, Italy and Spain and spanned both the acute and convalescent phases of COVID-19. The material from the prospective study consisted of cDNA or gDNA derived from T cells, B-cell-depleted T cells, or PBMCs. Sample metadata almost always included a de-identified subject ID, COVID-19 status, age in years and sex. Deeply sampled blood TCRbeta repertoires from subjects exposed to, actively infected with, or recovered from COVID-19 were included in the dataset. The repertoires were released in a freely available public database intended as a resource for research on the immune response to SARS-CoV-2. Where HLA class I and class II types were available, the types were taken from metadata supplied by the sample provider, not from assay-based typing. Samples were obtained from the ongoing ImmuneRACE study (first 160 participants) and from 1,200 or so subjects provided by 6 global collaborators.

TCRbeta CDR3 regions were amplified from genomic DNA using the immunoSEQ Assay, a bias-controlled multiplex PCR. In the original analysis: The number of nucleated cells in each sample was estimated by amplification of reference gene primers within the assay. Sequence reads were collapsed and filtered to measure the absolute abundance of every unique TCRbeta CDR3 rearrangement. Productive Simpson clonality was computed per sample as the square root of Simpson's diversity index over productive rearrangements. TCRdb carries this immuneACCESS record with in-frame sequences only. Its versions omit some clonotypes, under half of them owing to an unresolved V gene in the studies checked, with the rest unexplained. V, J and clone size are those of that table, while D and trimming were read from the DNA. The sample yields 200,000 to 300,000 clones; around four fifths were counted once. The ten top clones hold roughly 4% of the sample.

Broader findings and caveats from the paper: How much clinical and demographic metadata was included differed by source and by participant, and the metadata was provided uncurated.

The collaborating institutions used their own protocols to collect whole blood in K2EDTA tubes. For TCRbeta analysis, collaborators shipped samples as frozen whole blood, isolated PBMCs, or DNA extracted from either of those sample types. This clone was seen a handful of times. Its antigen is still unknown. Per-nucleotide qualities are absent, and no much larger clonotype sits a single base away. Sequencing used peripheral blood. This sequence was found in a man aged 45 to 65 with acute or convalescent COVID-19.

The CDR3 loop reads CATSLGGGPQETQYF. Read as DNA, the sequence is TGTGCCACCAGTCTGGGTGGCGGGCCACAAGAGACCCAGTACTTC. This chain is built from TRBV24-1 and TRBJ2-5; TRBD2 is a weak D gene call, 5 bases matching. The germline V gene encodes CDR1 KGHDR and CDR2 SFDVKD. The CDR3 goes from the cysteine to the phenylalanine over 15 residues. The kept DNA is CDR3 alone, 45 bases in frame from the first base. V loses 6 bases, J loses 2 bases, and the germline ends lie 15 bases apart.